This TCR beta chain came from a study of blood T cell repertoires in COVID-19. Across the study: The United States, Italy and Spain provided the acute and convalescent COVID-19 samples.

As handled by the study authors: Amplification from reference gene primers served as the basis for estimated nucleated cell counts. Sequenced by immunoSEQ multiplex PCR; TCRdb stores in-frame clones only, minus some. The D gene and trimming were derived from the DNA, and the V and J assignments and clone size from that table. The data contain approximately 170,000 clones, 82% of them singletons. The CDR3 is 14 amino acids. Trimming cost V 4 bases and J 0 bases, with 10 bases left between them. Germline lookup yields CDR1 SGHNT and CDR2 YYREEE (reference sequence). The receptor's source is a woman aged 80 or over with active or convalescent COVID-19. The chain uses TRBV5-4 and TRBJ1-2; possibly TRBD1 for D (5 bases). The sequenced sample consisted of peripheral blood. The CDR3 protein is CASSPGGANYGYTF. The CDR3 bases are TGTGCCAGCAGCCCGGGGGGTGCTAACTATGGCTACACCTTC. Combining the CDR3 with reference TRBV5-4 and TRBJ1-2 gives the whole variable domain ETGVTQSPTHLIKTRGQQVTLRCSSQSGHNTVSWYQQALGQGPQFIFQYYREEENGRGNFPPRFSGLQFPNYSSELNVNALELDDSALYLCASSPGGANYGYTFGSGTRLTVV.